These T cell receptor beta chains were read from a single sample in a study of blood T cells in healthy people across ages. Each CDR3 protein gets one entry after TCRdb re-called the 5' RACE reads with MiXCR. The sample records around 820,000 distinct CDR3 sequences, 20% to 30% being singletons. The same sample was also studied in work on T cells of mothers and their children.

Sequenced sample: blood. Receptor source: a boy aged 10-17 years in good health. Each CDR3 is given with its conserved first and last residue. A D gene is named only where the DNA matches it firmly. Not every row has a clone size; where given, it reads once, few, many or a size class.

D gene,CDR3 length,V gene,clone size,J gene,CDR3 protein,CDR3 DNA
TRBD1,12,TRBV6-2/TRBV6-3,many,TRBJ2-1,CASSNSGGKQFF,TGTGCCAGCAGTAACTCAGGGGGAAAGCAGTTCTTC
-,14,TRBV10-3,-,TRBJ2-7,CAISERGGSYEQYF,TGTGCCATCAGTGAACGGGGAGGCTCCTACGAGCAGTACTTC
-,13,TRBV7-3,-,TRBJ2-1,CASSPETYNEQFF,TGTGCCAGCAGCCCAGAGACCTACAATGAGCAGTTCTTC
TRBD1,16,TRBV30,-,TRBJ2-2,CAWIKRARGRTGELFF,TGTGCCTGGATCAAGCGGGCCAGGGGGCGCACCGGGGAGCTGTTTTTT
TRBD2,15,TRBV2,few,TRBJ2-3,CASSPGLAISDTQYF,TGTGCCAGCAGTCCGGGACTAGCAATCTCGGATACGCAGTATTTT
TRBD1,17,TRBV6-2/TRBV6-3,-,TRBJ2-2,CASSPNRGRGRTGELFF,TGTGCCAGCAGTCCCAACAGGGGGCGAGGTAGAACCGGGGAGCTGTTTTTT
-,15,TRBV28,-,TRBJ1-6,CASRRLDSYNSPLRF,TGTGCCAGCAGACGCCTGGACAGTTATAATTCACCCCTCCGCTTT
TRBD2,16,TRBV12-3/TRBV12-4,few,TRBJ2-7,CASSMGTSGPTYEQYF,TGTGCCAGCAGTATGGGGACTAGCGGCCCAACCTACGAGCAGTACTTC
TRBD1,15,TRBV28,few,TRBJ2-1,CASSDKQGARSEQFF,TGCGCCAGCAGCGACAAACAGGGGGCGCGGAGTGAGCAGTTCTTC
-,15,TRBV7-2,few,TRBJ1-1,CASSLWAEMNTEAFF,TGTGCCAGCAGCTTATGGGCTGAGATGAACACTGAAGCTTTCTTT
-,15,TRBV7-2,-,TRBJ2-5,CASSATLMGVETQYF,TGTGCCAGCAGCGCCACCCTGATGGGGGTGGAGACCCAGTACTTC
TRBD2,15,TRBV5-1,few,TRBJ2-1,CASSFPSGTYNEQFF,TGCGCCAGCAGCTTTCCTAGCGGGACCTACAATGAGCAGTTCTTC
TRBD1,14,TRBV6-6,few,TRBJ2-7,CASSYTDRGYEQYF,TGTGCCAGCAGTTACACGGACAGGGGGTACGAGCAGTACTTC
-,17,TRBV28,few,TRBJ2-1,CASTPAGRTQKYNEQFF,TGTGCCAGCACCCCGGCGGGTAGGACGCAGAAATACAATGAGCAGTTCTTC
TRBD2,17,TRBV3-1,few,TRBJ2-3,CASSTPLAGAYTDTQYF,TGTGCCAGCAGCACTCCACTAGCGGGGGCCTACACAGATACGCAGTATTTT
-,11,TRBV29-1,few,TRBJ1-1,CSAHPGAEAFF,TGCAGCGCTCACCCCGGGGCAGAAGCTTTCTTT